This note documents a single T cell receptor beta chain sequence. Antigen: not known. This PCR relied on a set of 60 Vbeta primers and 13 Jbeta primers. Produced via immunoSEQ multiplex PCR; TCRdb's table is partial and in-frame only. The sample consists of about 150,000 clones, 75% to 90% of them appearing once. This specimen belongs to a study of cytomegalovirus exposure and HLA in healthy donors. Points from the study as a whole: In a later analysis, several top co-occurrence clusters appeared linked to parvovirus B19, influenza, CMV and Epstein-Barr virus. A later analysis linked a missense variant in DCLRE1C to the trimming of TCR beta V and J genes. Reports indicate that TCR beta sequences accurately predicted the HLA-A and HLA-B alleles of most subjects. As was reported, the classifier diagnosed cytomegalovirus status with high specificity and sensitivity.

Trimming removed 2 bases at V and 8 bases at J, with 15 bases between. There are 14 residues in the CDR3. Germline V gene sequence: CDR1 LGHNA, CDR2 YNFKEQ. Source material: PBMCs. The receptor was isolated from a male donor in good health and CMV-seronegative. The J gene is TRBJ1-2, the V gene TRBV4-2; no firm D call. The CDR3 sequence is CASSQPAGRPGYTF. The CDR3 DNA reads TGTGCCAGCAGCCAACCGGCGGGCCGACCCGGCTACACCTTC.